The 15 T cell receptor beta chains presented below share a single source sample, sequenced in a study of neurological immune-mediated disorders. Each CDR3 protein is one row after TCRdb ran MiXCR on the 5' RACE reads. The sample has 52,000 or so distinct CDR3 sequences, about 4% seen once. Sequenced sample: CD4+ T cells from blood. Receptors were obtained from a woman aged 40 to 50 with multiple sclerosis.

This clonotype was detected many times. The V gene is TRBV20-1, the J gene TRBJ2-2, with 7 bases matching TRBD2. With V trimmed by 6 bases and J by 4 bases, 11 bases remained unmatched. CDR3 length: 15 residues. Germline V lookup: CDR1 DFQATT, CDR2 SNEGSKA (reference sequence). The CDR3, as DNA: TGCAGTGCGAAACGCGGCACTAGCGTCACCGGGGAGCTGTTTTTT. The encoded protein is CSAKRGTSVTGELFF.

This clonotype has at least ten counts. The J gene is TRBJ2-6, the V gene TRBV9, with D perhaps matching TRBD1 (5 bases). The CDR3 spans 14 residues. The ends were cut back, 5 bases at V and 0 bases at J, with 6 bases in the middle. Germline CDR1 SGDLS, CDR2 YYNGEE. The CDR3 DNA sequence: TGTGCCAGCAGAAGGGGCTCTGGGGCCAACGTCCTGACTTTC. This gives the protein CASRRGSGANVLTF.

This clonotype is deemed medium-sized (0.01 to 0.1%). The V call is TRBV3-1, the J call TRBJ2-7; 11 bases are a match to TRBD1. Germline CDR1 reads LGHDT; CDR2 reads YNNKEL (reference sequence). The junction had 10 bases not matched to a gene; V was cut back by 5 bases and J by 10 bases. The CDR3 spans 14 residues. The CDR3 reads CASSYRDRGTGQYF. The CDR3 bases are TGTGCCAGCAGCTACCGGGACAGGGGGACAGGACAGTACTTC.

This clonotype occurred many times. This rearrangement joins TRBV7-2 to TRBJ1-1, with 9 bases matching TRBD1. The germline CDR1 and CDR2 sequences are SGHTA and FQGNSA. The trim removed 4 bases at V and 5 bases at J, leaving 11 bases unmatched. The length of the CDR3 is 16 residues. CDR3 residues: CASSSGPYRGRTEAFF. The CDR3 DNA follows: TGTGCCAGCAGCTCCGGGCCATACAGGGGGCGGACTGAAGCTTTCTTT.

Many counts were recorded for this clonotype. This sequence joins TRBV7-7 and TRBJ1-1; the D is unclear. CDR3 length: 15 residues. With 2 bases removed from V and 0 bases from J, the gap between germline ends came to 10 bases. Germline-derived CDR1 and CDR2 are SSHAT and FNYEAQ (reference sequence). This CDR3 is CASSLMGRLNTEAFF. In DNA form, the CDR3 reads TGTGCCAGCAGCTTAATGGGCAGATTGAACACTGAAGCTTTCTTT.

This clonotype was recorded many times. V and J are TRBV7-6 and TRBJ2-7; tentatively, D is TRBD1 (5 bases). The CDR3 is 14 residues long. Trimming cost V 1 base and J 3 bases, with 10 bases left between them. Germline V lookup: CDR1 SGHVS, CDR2 FNYEAQ. The CDR3 bases are TGTGCCAGCAGCTTAGGGGGCAGCTACTACGAGCAGTACTTC. It yields the protein CASSLGGSYYEQYF.

The V and J genes are TRBV24-1 and TRBJ2-3, with 11 bases aligning to TRBD2. Unmatched junction bases numbered 12, after V lost 4 bases and J lost 13 bases. The CDR3 runs 15 residues. From germline, CDR1 is KGHDR and CDR2 SFDVKD. CDR3 sequence reads: CATSDLAGGTDTKYF. The CDR3 region has the DNA TGTGCCACCAGTGACCTAGCGGGGGGCACAGATACAAAGTATTTT.

This clonotype occurred many times. The chain links TRBV6-6 to TRBJ1-2, with D tentatively TRBD1 (6 bases). Germline assignment: CDR1 MNHNY and CDR2 SVGAGI (reference sequence). The CDR3 is made up of 12 amino acids. V lost 5 bases, J lost 8 bases, and 12 bases lay in between. CDR3 coding DNA: TGTGCCAGCAGTCGTAACAGGGAGGGCTACACCTTC. Residues: CASSRNREGYTF.

The rearrangement links TRBV5-1 to TRBJ2-1; 11 positions agree with TRBD1. With 4 bases clipped from V and 10 bases from J, the junction kept 4 bases outside the gene matches. CDR1 is SGHRS and CDR2 is YFSETQ in the germline V gene. The CDR3 runs to 13 residues. The CDR3 DNA follows: TGCGCCAGCAGCGGGACAGGGGGTGAAGAGCAGTTCTTC. It specifies CASSGTGGEEQFF.

This clonotype was seen at least ten times. The rearrangement uses TRBV7-6 and TRBJ2-3; D unresolved. Deletions cut 4 bases from V and 5 bases from J, with 10 bases between. CDR3 length: 13 residues. Germline V gene sequence: CDR1 SGHVS, CDR2 FNYEAQ. The CDR3 reads CASSSGRRDTQYF. Written as DNA, the CDR3 is TGTGCCAGCAGCTCTGGACGTAGAGATACGCAGTATTTT.

This clonotype appeared many times. The CDR3 protein is CASSPRRTSLEQFF. Written as DNA, the CDR3 is TGTGCCAGCAGCCCAAGACGGACTTCACTTGAGCAGTTCTTC. J is TRBJ2-1 and V is TRBV9; D is perhaps TRBD2 (5 bases). CDR1 is SGDLS, CDR2 YYNGEE, per germline. The CDR3 is made up of 14 amino acids. Trimming cost V 4 bases and J 9 bases, with 17 bases left between them.

There are many counts of this clonotype. This sequence joins TRBV7-2 and TRBJ1-1; D unresolved. Per germline, CDR1 SGHTA and CDR2 FQGNSA. The CDR3 is 14 amino acids. Between the trimmed V and J ends, which lost 3 bases and 3 bases, there was a span of 11 bases. CDR3 in amino acids: CASSFPGGYTEAFF. The CDR3 region has the DNA TGTGCCAGCAGCTTCCCCGGCGGGTACACTGAAGCTTTCTTT.

This clonotype was seen at least ten times. CDR3 amino acids: CASSPDLWPGSTEAFF. CDR3 nucleotides: TGTGCCAGCAGCCCCGACCTCTGGCCAGGGAGCACTGAAGCTTTCTTT. The V gene is TRBV9, the J gene TRBJ1-1; tentatively, D is TRBD1 (5 bases). The V end lost 4 bases, the J end lost 4 bases, and 20 bases lay between the germline ends. The germline V gene encodes CDR1 SGDLS and CDR2 YYNGEE. CDR3 length equals 16 residues.

This clonotype was seen many times. The V gene is TRBV20-1, the J gene TRBJ2-3; TRBD2 matches 9 bases. Looked up from germline, CDR1 is DFQATT and CDR2 is SNEGSKA (reference sequence). The CDR3 sequence is 18 residues long. V was clipped by 0 bases and J by 5 bases; unmatched bases: 15. The CDR3 nucleotides read TGCAGTGCTAGAGATCTGCGCGGGGGGGGAGAGGGAGAAGATACGCAGTATTTT. Its translation: CSARDLRGGGEGEDTQYF.

This clonotype was recorded at least ten times. The rearrangement joins TRBV7-2 to TRBJ2-2, with 14 bases identical to TRBD2. This CDR3 region has 17 residues. CDR1 and CDR2 (germline): SGHTA, FQGNSA. Germline trimming cut 5 bases from V and 6 bases from J; bases unmatched to any gene: 8. CDR3 protein: CASSEGLAGVYAGELFF. The CDR3 coding sequence is TGTGCCAGCAGCGAGGGACTAGCGGGGGTATACGCCGGGGAGCTGTTTTTT.